This TCR beta chain was sequenced for a study of blood T cell repertoires in COVID-19. Sequencing was performed with immunoSEQ multiplex PCR; in TCRdb, only in-frame clones are kept and a portion is missing. The sample lists about 150,000 clones, less than 80% occurring once. The V and J ends lost 4 bases and 1 base respectively, with 11 bases between them. CDR3 length: 14 amino acids. Germline CDR1 reads SGHRS; CDR2 reads YFSETQ. The sequencing input was PBMCs or T cells enriched from blood (not recorded which). The source is a woman between 65 and 79 years old in a cohort exposed to, infected with or recovered from COVID-19 (not recorded which). The chain combines TRBV5-1 with TRBJ1-1; D is undetermined. CDR3 sequence: CASSTRRSNTEAFF. CDR3 sequence (DNA): TGCGCCAGCAGCACTAGAAGATCGAACACTGAAGCTTTCTTT.